Shown below are 8 T cell receptor beta chains from a single sample sequenced in a study of blood T cells in healthy people across ages. Using a J-beta primer mix together with a sample-barcoded 5' primer, a second PCR was run for about 6 to 11 cycles. TCRdb re-called the 5' RACE reads with MiXCR, one entry per CDR3 protein. The table has a few hundred thousand distinct CDR3 sequences, roughly half seen once; the top ten hold 50% to 65%. Sequencing was carried out using blood. Every receptor here comes from a man aged 55 to 70 in good health.

This chain uses TRBV7-9 with TRBJ2-4, with TRBD2 as a possible D gene (7 bases). The DNA end lines up better with TRBJ2-7; the J call may be wrong. The CDR3 covers 14 residues. Germline V CDR1 and CDR2: SEHNR, FQNEAQ (reference sequence). The CDR3 reads CASSLYRGAHEQYF. The CDR3 DNA reads as TGTGCCAGCAGCTTATACCGGGGGGCTCACGAGCAGTACTTC.

The chain employs TRBV10-3 and TRBJ2-7, with 7 positions matching TRBD1. V gave up 4 bases and J gave up 2 bases; unmatched junction bases: 2. The CDR3 covers 13 residues. The germline V gene has CDR1 ENHRY and CDR2 SYGVKD. CDR3 nucleotides: TGTGCCATCAGTGCCGGGACAGCCTACGAGCAGTACTTC. It specifies CAISAGTAYEQYF.

This rearrangement joins TRBV10-3 to TRBJ1-6; 8 positions agree with TRBD1. Per the germline V gene, CDR1 is ENHRY and CDR2 is SYGVKD. With V trimmed by 3 bases and J by 5 bases, 3 bases remained unmatched. The CDR3 has 15 residues. CDR3: CAISDDRGNNSPLHF. The CDR3 nucleotides are TGTGCCATCAGTGACGACAGGGGCAATAATTCACCCCTCCACTTT.

CDR3 sequence reads: CASSAAGTGGSNIQYF. The CDR3 DNA reads as TGTGCCAGCAGCGCCGCCGGGACAGGGGGCTCAAACATTCAGTACTTC. The rearrangement uses TRBV7-2 and TRBJ2-4; 12 bases are a match to TRBD1. The CDR3 runs to 16 residues. In germline, CDR1 is SGHTA, CDR2 FQGNSA. Trimming took 5 bases from V and 6 from J; bases not matched to a gene: 8.

The rearrangement links TRBV24-1 to TRBJ2-7, with 12 bases matching TRBD2. V shed 3 bases, J shed 9 bases, and the junction held 11 bases outside the gene matches. The CDR3 is 16 residues long. The germline V gene has CDR1 KGHDR and CDR2 SFDVKD. CDR3 amino acids: CATSDETSGSHGGQYF. The CDR3 DNA reads TGTGCCACCAGTGATGAGACTAGCGGGAGTCACGGGGGGCAGTACTTC.

This rearrangement joins TRBV20-1 to TRBJ2-4; TRBD2 might be the D (6 bases). Trimming removed 3 bases at V and 13 bases at J, with 28 bases between. CDR1 and CDR2 (germline): DFQATT, SNEGSKA (reference sequence). This CDR3 contains 16 residues. The CDR3 region is CSASPGGAPLVSEQYF. Written as DNA, the CDR3 is TGCAGTGCTAGTCCGGGCGGGGCCCCACTTGTGAGTGAGCAGTACTTC.

The chain carries TRBV6-5 and TRBJ2-1, with 8 positions matching TRBD2. Trimming at V came to 2 bases and at J to 9 bases, leaving 6 bases not matched to a gene. CDR1 is MNHEY, CDR2 SVGAGI, per germline. The CDR3 runs 14 residues. The CDR3, as DNA: TGTGCCAGCAGTTACGGCGGGGGGCGGGGTGAGCAGTTCTTC. This translates into CASSYGGGRGEQFF.

The rearrangement uses TRBV4-1 and TRBJ2-5, with 7 bases matching TRBD1. V lost 0 bases and J lost 1; bases outside the gene matches: 2. The CDR3 covers 15 residues. Germline V lookup: CDR1 MGHRA, CDR2 YSYEKL. The CDR3 is CASSQEGGLQETQYF. The CDR3 bases are TGCGCCAGCAGCCAAGAAGGGGGCCTCCAAGAGACCCAGTACTTC.